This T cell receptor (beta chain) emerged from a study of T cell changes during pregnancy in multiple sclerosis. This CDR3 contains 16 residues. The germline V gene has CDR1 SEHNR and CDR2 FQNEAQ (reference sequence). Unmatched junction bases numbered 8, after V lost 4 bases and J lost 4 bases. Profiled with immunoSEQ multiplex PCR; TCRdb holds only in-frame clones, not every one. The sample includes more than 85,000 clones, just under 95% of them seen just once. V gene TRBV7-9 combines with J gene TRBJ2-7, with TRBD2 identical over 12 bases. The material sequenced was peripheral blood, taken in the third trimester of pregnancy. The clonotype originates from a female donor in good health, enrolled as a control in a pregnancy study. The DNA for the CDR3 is TGTGCCAGCAGCTCCGGGACTAGCGGGCTACGTTACGAGCAGTACTTC. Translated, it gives CASSSGTSGLRYEQYF.